This T cell receptor (beta chain) emerged from a study of blood T cell repertoires in COVID-19. Study information: The United States, Italy and Spain provided the acute and convalescent COVID-19 samples. T cells, B-cell-depleted T cells, or PBMCs supplied cDNA or gDNA.

Followed over time, Seattle patients had been enrolled while infection was active. In the authors' methods: Reference gene primers were amplified, and this amplification served to estimate nucleated cell counts. This table comes from immunoSEQ multiplex PCR, and its TCRdb copy is limited to in-frame clones, with some not included. V and J calls and clone size are copied from that table; D and trimming were computed from the DNA. The data hold fewer than 250,000 clones, with 80% to 95% observed a single time. The germline gives CDR1 SEHNR, CDR2 FQNEAQ (reference sequence). The trim removed 7 bases at V and 6 bases at J, leaving 6 bases unmatched. The CDR3 is 14 amino acids.

The sample taken for sequencing was peripheral blood. The sequence derives from a man in his thirties or forties with COVID-19, enrolled during active disease. V is TRBV7-9 and J is TRBJ1-4; 9 positions match TRBD1. The CDR3 nucleotides read TGTGCCAGCACCGCGGACAGGGGATATGAAAAACTGTTTTTT. It codes for CASTADRGYEKLFF.